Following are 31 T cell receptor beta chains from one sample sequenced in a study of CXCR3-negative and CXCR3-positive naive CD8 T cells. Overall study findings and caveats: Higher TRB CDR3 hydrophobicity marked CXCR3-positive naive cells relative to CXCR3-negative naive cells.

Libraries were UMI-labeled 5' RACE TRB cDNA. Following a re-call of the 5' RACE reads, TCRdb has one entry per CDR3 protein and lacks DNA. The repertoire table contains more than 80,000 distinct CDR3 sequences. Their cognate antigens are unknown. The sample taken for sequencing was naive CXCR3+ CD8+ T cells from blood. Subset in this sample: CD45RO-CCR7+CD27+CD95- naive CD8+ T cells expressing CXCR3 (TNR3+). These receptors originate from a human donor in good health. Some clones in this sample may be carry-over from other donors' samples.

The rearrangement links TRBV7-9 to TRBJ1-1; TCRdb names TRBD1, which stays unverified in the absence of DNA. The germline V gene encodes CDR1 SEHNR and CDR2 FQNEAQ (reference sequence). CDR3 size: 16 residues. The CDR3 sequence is CASSSARVGMNTEAFF.

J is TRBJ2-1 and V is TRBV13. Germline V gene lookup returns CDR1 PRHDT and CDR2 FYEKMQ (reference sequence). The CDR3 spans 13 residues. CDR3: CASSLGWSNEQFF.

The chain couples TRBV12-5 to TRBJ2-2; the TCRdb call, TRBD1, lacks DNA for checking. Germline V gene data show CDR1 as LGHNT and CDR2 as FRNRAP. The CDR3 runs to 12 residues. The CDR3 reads CASRTDTGELFF.

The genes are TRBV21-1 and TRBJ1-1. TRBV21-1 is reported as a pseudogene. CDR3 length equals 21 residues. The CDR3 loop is CASSLAPPASTAERMNTEAFF.

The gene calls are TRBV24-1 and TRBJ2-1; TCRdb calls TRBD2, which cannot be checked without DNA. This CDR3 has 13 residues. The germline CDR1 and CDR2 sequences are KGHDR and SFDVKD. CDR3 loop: CATSDLEGNEQFF.

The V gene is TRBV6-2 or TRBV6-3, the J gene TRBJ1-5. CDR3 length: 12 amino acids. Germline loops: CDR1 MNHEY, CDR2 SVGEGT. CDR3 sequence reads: CASSFSIEPQHF.

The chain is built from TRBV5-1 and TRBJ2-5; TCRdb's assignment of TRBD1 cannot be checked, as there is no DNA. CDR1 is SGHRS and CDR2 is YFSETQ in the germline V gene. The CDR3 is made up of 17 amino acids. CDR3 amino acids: CASSSPRDRESQETQYF.

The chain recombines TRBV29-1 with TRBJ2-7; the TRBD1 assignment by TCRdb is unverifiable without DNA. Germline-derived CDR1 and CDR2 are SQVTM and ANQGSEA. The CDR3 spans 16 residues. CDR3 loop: CSVELAGQGNFYEQYF.

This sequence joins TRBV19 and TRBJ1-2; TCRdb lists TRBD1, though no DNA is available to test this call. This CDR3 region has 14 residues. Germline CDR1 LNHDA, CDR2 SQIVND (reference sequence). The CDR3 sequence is CASSQPGTGAGYTF. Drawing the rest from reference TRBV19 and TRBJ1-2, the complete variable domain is DGGITQSPKYLFRKEGQNVTLSCEQNLNHDAMYWYRQDPGQGLRLIYYSQIVNDFQKGDIAEGYSVSREKKESFPLTVTSAQKNPTAFYLCASSQPGTGAGYTFGSGTRLTVV.

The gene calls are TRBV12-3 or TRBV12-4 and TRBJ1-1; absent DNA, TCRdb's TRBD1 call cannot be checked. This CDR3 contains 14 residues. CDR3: CASSRNRVGTEAFF.

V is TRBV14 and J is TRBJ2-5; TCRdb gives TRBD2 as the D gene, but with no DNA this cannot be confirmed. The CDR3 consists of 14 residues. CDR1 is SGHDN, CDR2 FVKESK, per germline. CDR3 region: CASSPGLLQETQYF.

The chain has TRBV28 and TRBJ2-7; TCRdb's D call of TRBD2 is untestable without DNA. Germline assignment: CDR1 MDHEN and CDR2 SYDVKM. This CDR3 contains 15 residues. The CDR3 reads CASSLSGSRAYEQYF.

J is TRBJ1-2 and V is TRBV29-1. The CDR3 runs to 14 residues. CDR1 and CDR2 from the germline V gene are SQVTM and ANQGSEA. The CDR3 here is CSVEGRERTLGMAF.

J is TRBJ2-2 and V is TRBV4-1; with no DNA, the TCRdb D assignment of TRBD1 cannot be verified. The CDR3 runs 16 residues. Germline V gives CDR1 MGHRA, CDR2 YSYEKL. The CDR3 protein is CASSPTGYLADGELFF.

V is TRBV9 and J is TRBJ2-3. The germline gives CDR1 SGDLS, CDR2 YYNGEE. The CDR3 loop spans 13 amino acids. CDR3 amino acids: CASSVGGTDTQYF.

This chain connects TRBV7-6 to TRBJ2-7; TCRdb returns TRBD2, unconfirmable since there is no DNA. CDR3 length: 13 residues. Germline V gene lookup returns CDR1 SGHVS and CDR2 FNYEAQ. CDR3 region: CASSSGPTYEQYF. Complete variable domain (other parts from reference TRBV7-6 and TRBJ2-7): GAGVSQSPRYKVTKRGQDVALRCDPISGHVSLYWYRQALGQGPEFLTYFNYEAQQDKSGLPNDRFSAERPEGSISTLTIQRTEQRDSAMYRCASSSGPTYEQYFGPGTRLTVT.

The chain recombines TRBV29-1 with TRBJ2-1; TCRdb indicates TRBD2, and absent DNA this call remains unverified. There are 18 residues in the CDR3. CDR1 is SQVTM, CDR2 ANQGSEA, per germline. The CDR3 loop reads CSVDQASGEFLIANEQFF.

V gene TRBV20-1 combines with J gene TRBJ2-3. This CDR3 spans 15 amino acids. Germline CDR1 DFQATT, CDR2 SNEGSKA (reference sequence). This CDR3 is CSARSLAGWADTQYF.

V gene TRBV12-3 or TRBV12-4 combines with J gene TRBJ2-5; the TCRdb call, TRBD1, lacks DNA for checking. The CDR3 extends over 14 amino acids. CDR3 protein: CASSQYSGRETQYF.

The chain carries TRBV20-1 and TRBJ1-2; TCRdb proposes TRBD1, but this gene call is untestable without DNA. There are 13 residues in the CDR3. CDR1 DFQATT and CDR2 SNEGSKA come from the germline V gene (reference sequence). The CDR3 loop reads CSALDRANYGYTF.

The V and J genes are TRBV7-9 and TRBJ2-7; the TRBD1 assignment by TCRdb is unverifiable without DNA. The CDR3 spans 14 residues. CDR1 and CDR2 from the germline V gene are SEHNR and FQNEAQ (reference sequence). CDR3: CASSSWDTPYEQYF.

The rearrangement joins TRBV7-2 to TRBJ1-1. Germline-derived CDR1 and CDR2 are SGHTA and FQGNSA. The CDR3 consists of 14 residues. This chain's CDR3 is CASSSGGVKTEAFF.

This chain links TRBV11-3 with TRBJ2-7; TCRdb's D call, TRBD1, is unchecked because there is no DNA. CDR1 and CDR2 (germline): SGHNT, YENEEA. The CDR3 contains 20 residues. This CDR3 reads CASSDPEYTRVGYRYYEQYF.

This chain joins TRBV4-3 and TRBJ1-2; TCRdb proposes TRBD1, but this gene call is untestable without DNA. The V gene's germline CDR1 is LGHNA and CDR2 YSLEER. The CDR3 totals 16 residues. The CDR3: CASSPSRGVANYGYTF.

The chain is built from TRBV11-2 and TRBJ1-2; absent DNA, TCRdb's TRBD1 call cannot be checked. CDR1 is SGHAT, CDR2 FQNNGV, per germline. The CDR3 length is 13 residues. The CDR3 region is CASSLGTSYGYTF.

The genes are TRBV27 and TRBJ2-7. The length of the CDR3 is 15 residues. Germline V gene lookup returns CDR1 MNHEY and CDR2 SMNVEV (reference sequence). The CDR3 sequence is CASSLIGEAVYEQYF.

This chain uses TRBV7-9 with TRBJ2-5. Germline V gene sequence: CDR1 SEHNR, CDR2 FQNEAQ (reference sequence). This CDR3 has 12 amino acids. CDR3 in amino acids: CASSLTEETQYF.

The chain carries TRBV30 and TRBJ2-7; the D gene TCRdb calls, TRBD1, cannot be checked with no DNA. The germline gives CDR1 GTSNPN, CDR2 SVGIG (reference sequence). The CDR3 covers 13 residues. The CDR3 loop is CAWSDGASYEQYF.

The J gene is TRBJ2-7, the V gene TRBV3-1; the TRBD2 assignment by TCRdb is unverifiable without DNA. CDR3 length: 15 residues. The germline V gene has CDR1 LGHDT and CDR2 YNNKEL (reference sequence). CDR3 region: CASSPSGSGGYEQYF.

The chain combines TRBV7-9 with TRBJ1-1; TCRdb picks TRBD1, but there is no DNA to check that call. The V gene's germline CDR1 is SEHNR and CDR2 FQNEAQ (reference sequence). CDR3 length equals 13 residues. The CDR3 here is CASSFRGATEAFF.

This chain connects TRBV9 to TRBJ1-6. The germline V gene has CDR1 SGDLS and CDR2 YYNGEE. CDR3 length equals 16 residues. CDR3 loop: CASSPRPELTNSPLHF. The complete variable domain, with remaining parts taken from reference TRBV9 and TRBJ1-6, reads DSGVTQTPKHLITATGQRVTLRCSPRSGDLSVYWYQQSLDQGLQFLIQYYNGEERAKGNILERFSAQQFPDLHSELNLSSLELGDSALYFCASSPRPELTNSPLHFGNGTRLTVT.